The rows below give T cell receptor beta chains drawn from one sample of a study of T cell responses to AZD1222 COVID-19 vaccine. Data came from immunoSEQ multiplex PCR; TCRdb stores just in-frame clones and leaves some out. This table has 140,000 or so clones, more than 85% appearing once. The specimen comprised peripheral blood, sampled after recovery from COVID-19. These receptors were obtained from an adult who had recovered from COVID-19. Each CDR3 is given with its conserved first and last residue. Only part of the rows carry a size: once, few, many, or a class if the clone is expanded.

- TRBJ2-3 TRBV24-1 CATSDLQGSGDTQYF
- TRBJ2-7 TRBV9 CASSYTSGSYEQYF
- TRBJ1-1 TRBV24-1 CATSDSQNTEAFF
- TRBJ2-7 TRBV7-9 CASSPSSSGGYEQYF
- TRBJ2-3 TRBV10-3 CAISEERDTQYF
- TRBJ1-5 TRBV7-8 CASSSGQRLSNQPQHF
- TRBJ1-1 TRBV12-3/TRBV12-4 CASSSGTLVEAFF
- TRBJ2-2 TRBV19 CASSIEDSTGELFF
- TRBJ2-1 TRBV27 CASTKDRALYNEQFF
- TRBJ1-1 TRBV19 CASSIYEVSGNTEAFF
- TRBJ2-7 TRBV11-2 CASSAGLAIYEQYF
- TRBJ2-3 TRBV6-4 CASSDSSGADTQYF
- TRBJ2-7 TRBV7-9 CASSPTGGGLTYEQYF
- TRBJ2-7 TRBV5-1 CASSLEWSNGFEQYF
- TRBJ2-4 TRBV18 CASSPLAGVPQNIQYF
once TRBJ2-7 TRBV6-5 CASSYSYGGKVYEQYF
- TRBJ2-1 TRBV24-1 CATSDFSRGRDEQFF
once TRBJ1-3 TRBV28 CASSLAGGRYTIYF
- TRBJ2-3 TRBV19 CASSILGTSGSDTQYF
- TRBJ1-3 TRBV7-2 CASSPGQPLTPIYF
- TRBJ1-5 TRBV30 CAWSVKEYDNQPQHF
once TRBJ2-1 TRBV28 CASSFGPSSGSMNEQFF
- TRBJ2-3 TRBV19 CASSMGSTDTQYF
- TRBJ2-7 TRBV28 CASSPRTSGGRFWGEQYF
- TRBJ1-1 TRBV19 CASSTATGQAKRDTEAFF
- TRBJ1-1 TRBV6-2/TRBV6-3 CASSYSFSQGIRAFF
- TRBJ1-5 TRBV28 CASRLGQPSEPQHF
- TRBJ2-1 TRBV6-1 CASSESGTSGRAYGNEQFF
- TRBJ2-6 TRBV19 CASSKQGGGANVLTF
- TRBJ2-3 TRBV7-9 CASSPYPGGPGDTQYF
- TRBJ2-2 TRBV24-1 CATRATDRNTGELFF
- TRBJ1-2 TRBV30 CAWTGGGYGYTF
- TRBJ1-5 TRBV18 CASSPETGVGNQPQHF
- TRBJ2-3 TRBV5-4 CASSLNMDPTPGYF
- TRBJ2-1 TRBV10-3 CAISDSSGRAMNEQFF
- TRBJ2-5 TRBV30 CAWRPRERPRTQYF
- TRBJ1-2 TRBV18 CASSPGTGGDYGYTF
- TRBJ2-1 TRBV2 CASRPDSGTYNEQFF
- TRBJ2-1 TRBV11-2 CASSSSGVINEQFF
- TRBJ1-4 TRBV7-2 CASSLGDHRGEKLFF
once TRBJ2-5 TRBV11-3 CASSLSGREAETQYF
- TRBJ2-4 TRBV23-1 CASSQSKGTKNIQYF
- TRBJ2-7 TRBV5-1 CASSDRTAFSYEQYF
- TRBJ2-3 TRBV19 CASSIVRTGPDTQYF